The rows below give T cell receptor beta chains drawn from one sample of a study of T cell responses to AZD1222 COVID-19 vaccine. Here immunoSEQ multiplex PCR was the method, and the copy in TCRdb shows in-frame clones only, minus some. Of 80,000 to 100,000 clones in the sample, 88% were seen once. Sequences were derived from peripheral blood, sampled on day 0 of AZD1222 vaccination. These receptors originate from an adult in good health. Each CDR3 is given with its conserved first and last residue. Fields, in order: clone size, D gene, J gene, V gene, CDR3 DNA, CDR3 protein. D genes are given only for firm matches. A clone size is listed for some rows: how often the clone was seen (once, few, many), or a class if it is expanded.

once TRBD2 TRBJ2-2 TRBV5-1 TGCGCCAGCAGCCAAACTAGCGGGGGCACCGGGGAGCTGTTTTTT CASSQTSGGTGELFF
. . TRBJ1-5 TRBV2 TGTGCCAGCAGTGAACCGACCCCGCGGCCCCAGCATTTT CASSEPTPRPQHF
. . TRBJ1-2 TRBV15 TGTGCCACCAGCAGAGACCAGAATCACTATGGCTACACCTTC CATSRDQNHYGYTF
. . TRBJ2-2 TRBV19 TGTGCCAGTAGTATAGGAGACACCGGGGAGCTGTTTTTT CASSIGDTGELFF
once . TRBJ1-5 TRBV19 TGTGCCAGTAGTCCACTGTTGGGGGGATCCGATCAGCCCCAGCATTTT CASSPLLGGSDQPQHF
once . TRBJ1-2 TRBV30 TGTGCCTGGAGTGTGGGAGGGTCTGGGGCAGATGGCTACACCTTC CAWSVGGSGADGYTF
. . TRBJ2-2 TRBV10-3 TGTGCCATCAGCCCCGGGACGGCGAACACCGGGGAGCTGTTTTTT CAISPGTANTGELFF
few TRBD1 TRBJ1-4 TRBV18 TGTGCCAGCTCAAGGGACAGCGCCACGCCTAATGAAAAACTGTTTTTT CASSRDSATPNEKLFF
. . TRBJ2-3 TRBV7-3 TGTGCCAGCAGCCCGACAGGAGAAGTCTTGTATTTT CASSPTGEVLYF
. . TRBJ2-5 TRBV6-2/TRBV6-3 TGTGCCAGCAGTTACGTTCTATCAGCTAGTTCGGGGGAGACCCAGTACTTC CASSYVLSASSGETQYF